These 24 T cell receptor beta chains originate from one sample sequenced in a study of CD8+ T cells in alopecia areata. Isolated RNA was reverse transcribed into cDNA used as the sequencing template. Sequenced by immunoSEQ multiplex PCR; TCRdb stores in-frame clones only, minus some. The sample contains approximately 160,000 clones, approximately 57% of which appear only once. Treatment specified: oral pan-JAK inhibitor, 5-10 mg twice daily. Sequenced here: CD4+ T cells sorted from blood, sampled at week 24, from a patient treated with tofacitinib. The receptors here all came from a human donor with alopecia areata.

In nucleotides, the CDR3 is TGTGCCTGGAGTACCGGGAACTCTGGGGCCAACGTCCTGACTTTC. Translated: CAWSTGNSGANVLTF. The chain carries TRBV30 and TRBJ2-6; D perhaps matches TRBD2 (5 bases). Deletions cut 2 bases from V and 0 bases from J, with 8 bases between. Germline V gene sequence: CDR1 GTSNPN, CDR2 SVGIG (reference sequence). CDR3 length: 15 amino acids.

This clone was counted only a few times. The chain uses TRBV29-1 and TRBJ1-1; D not resolved. Germline assignment: CDR1 SQVTM and CDR2 ANQGSEA. V was cut by 6 bases and J by 5 bases, with 13 bases left in between. CDR3 length: 12 amino acids. The CDR3, as DNA: TGCAGCGTCTACACCGGCGGAACTGAAGCTTTCTTT. The encoded protein is CSVYTGGTEAFF.

The rearrangement links TRBV2 to TRBJ2-2, with 7 positions matching TRBD1. The CDR3 extends over 13 amino acids. Germline V gene data show CDR1 as SNHLY and CDR2 as FYNNEI. With V trimmed by 7 bases and J by 5 bases, 4 bases remained unmatched. The CDR3, as DNA: TGTGCCAGCACTGGGACAGAGACCGGGGAGCTGTTTTTT. The encoded protein is CASTGTETGELFF.

The chain couples TRBV9 to TRBJ1-1, with a weak D call TRBD1 (6 bases). Per the germline V gene, CDR1 is SGDLS and CDR2 is YYNGEE. V was trimmed by 3 bases and J by 4 bases, leaving 13 bases between them. The CDR3 spans 14 residues. The CDR3 sequence is CASSANRVGTEAFF. CDR3 coding DNA: TGTGCCAGCAGCGCCAACAGGGTGGGCACTGAAGCTTTCTTT.

V is TRBV11-3 and J is TRBJ1-1, with 8 bases aligning to TRBD1. The V gene's germline CDR1 is SGHNT and CDR2 YENEEA. The V segment lost 5 bases and the J segment 1 base; nucleotides outside the gene matches: 6. The CDR3 has 15 amino acids. CDR3 amino acids: CASSPSDRGNTEAFF. CDR3 in DNA: TGTGCCAGCAGCCCGTCCGACAGGGGGAACACTGAAGCTTTCTTT.

The chain links TRBV5-1 to TRBJ2-3; D perhaps matches TRBD1 (5 bases). V was pared by 2 bases and J by 0 bases, with 10 bases between. Germline V gene data show CDR1 as SGHRS and CDR2 as YFSETQ. CDR3 length equals 15 residues. This CDR3 reads CASSLQDKSTDTQYF. In DNA form, the CDR3 reads TGCGCCAGCAGCTTACAGGATAAAAGCACAGATACGCAGTATTTT.

The CDR3 DNA reads TGTGCCTGGAGTGCCCTGGACAAGCAGTTCTTC. It specifies CAWSALDKQFF. This rearrangement joins TRBV30 to TRBJ2-1; D is perhaps TRBD1 (5 bases). This CDR3 has 11 amino acids. Germline V CDR1 and CDR2: GTSNPN, SVGIG (reference sequence). V dropped 1 base and J dropped 11 bases, with 9 bases sitting between them. Full variable domain (missing parts from reference TRBV30 and TRBJ2-1): SQTIHQWPATLVQPVGSPLSLECTVEGTSNPNLYWYRQAAGRGLQLLFYSVGIGQISSEVPQNLSASRPQDRQFILSSKKLLLSDSGFYLCAWSALDKQFFGPGTRLTVL.

The chain carries TRBV7-3 and TRBJ2-7; 7 bases are shared with TRBD1. Per germline, CDR1 SGHTA and CDR2 FQGTGA. The junction had 6 bases not matched to a gene; V was cut back by 5 bases and J by 2 bases. There are 14 residues in the CDR3. CDR3 in DNA: TGTGCCAGCAGCCCGGACAGGACGACCTACGAGCAGTACTTC. Amino acid sequence: CASSPDRTTYEQYF.

This clone appeared a single time. The V and J genes are TRBV5-1 and TRBJ1-1; the D gene is possibly TRBD1 (6 bases). CDR1 and CDR2 from the germline V gene are SGHRS and YFSETQ. V shed 4 bases and J shed 7 bases, with 17 bases lying between them. CDR3 size: 14 residues. CDR3 region: CASSLRPEGDEAFF. The CDR3 DNA sequence: TGCGCCAGCAGCCTCCGCCCTGAGGGGGATGAAGCTTTCTTT.

This chain links TRBV4-1 with TRBJ2-5; 9 positions match TRBD2. There are 17 residues in the CDR3. The germline gives CDR1 MGHRA, CDR2 YSYEKL. V shed 0 bases, J shed 2 bases, and the junction held 7 bases outside the gene matches. The CDR3 DNA is TGCGCCAGCAGCCAAGATAGGGCTAGCGGGGATCAAGAGACCCAGTACTTC. This codes for CASSQDRASGDQETQYF.

V and J are TRBV15 and TRBJ2-1; 8 bases are a match to TRBD1. From germline, CDR1 is LNHNV and CDR2 YYDKDF (reference sequence). This CDR3 is built from 16 residues. With 0 bases clipped from V and 3 bases from J, the junction kept 4 bases outside the gene matches. CDR3: CATSREIGTGYNEQFF. CDR3 nucleotides: TGTGCCACCAGCAGAGAGATCGGGACAGGCTACAATGAGCAGTTCTTC.

J is TRBJ2-5 and V is TRBV7-9; no clear D gene. The germline V and J ends were trimmed by 9 bases and 5 bases, with 10 bases remaining between them. The CDR3 has 11 residues. Germline V gene lookup returns CDR1 SEHNR and CDR2 FQNEAQ (reference sequence). For the CDR3, the DNA is TGTGCCAGGTCCCTCCGGGAGACCCAGTACTTC. Translation: CARSLRETQYF.

J is TRBJ2-3 and V is TRBV10-3; D possibly corresponds to TRBD2 (6 bases). Germline V lookup: CDR1 ENHRY, CDR2 SYGVKD. Trimming shortened V by 9 bases and J by 3 bases, and 10 bases separated the two germline ends. The CDR3 extends over 12 amino acids. DNA of the CDR3: TGTGCCATGGGGGGTTCTACAGATACGCAGTATTTT. Amino acid sequence: CAMGGSTDTQYF.

About this clone itself: The same CDR3 arises from other DNA sequences in this sample as well. The V gene is TRBV5-1, the J gene TRBJ2-7; D possibly uses TRBD1 or TRBD2 (5 bases each). V was pared by 1 base and J by 2 bases, with 10 bases between. This CDR3 has 14 amino acids. The germline V gene encodes CDR1 SGHRS and CDR2 YFSETQ. The CDR3 sequence: CASSLSPGPYEQYF. The CDR3 nucleotides read TGCGCCAGCAGCTTGTCGCCGGGGCCCTACGAGCAGTACTTC.

This clone was seen a few times. V and J are TRBV10-3 and TRBJ1-2; D not certain. Germline V lookup: CDR1 ENHRY, CDR2 SYGVKD. The V and J ends lost 6 bases and 4 bases respectively, with 12 bases between them. This CDR3 is 13 amino acids long. The CDR3 coding sequence is TGTGCCATCAGCGGGGAAGGCGGCTATGGCTACACCTTC. The encoded protein is CAISGEGGYGYTF.

This rearrangement joins TRBV18 to TRBJ2-5; D is ambiguous. The CDR3 is 13 amino acids. V lost 0 bases and J 1 base, leaving 3 bases between the germline ends. In germline, CDR1 is KGHSH, CDR2 LQKENI. CDR3 protein: CASSPPAQETQYF. In DNA form, the CDR3 reads TGTGCCAGCTCACCACCCGCCCAAGAGACCCAGTACTTC.

This chain joins TRBV5-1 and TRBJ2-1; TRBD1 aligns across 9 bases. This CDR3 comprises 15 residues. The germline V gene encodes CDR1 SGHRS and CDR2 YFSETQ. The V gene end was trimmed by 1 base and the J gene end by 3 bases; junction bases not matched to a gene: 2. CDR3 sequence (DNA): TGCGCCAGCAGCTTGATGACAGGGGGCTACAATGAGCAGTTCTTC. Protein sequence: CASSLMTGGYNEQFF.

The rearrangement joins TRBV27 to TRBJ1-2; D perhaps matches TRBD1 (5 bases). Germline CDR1 MNHEY, CDR2 SMNVEV (reference sequence). This CDR3 is built from 12 residues. The V end lost 4 bases, the J end lost 4 bases, and 7 bases lay between the germline ends. The CDR3 here is CASSSQGYGYTF. CDR3 nucleotide sequence: TGTGCCAGCAGTTCTCAGGGCTATGGCTACACCTTC.

The chain employs TRBV4-2 and TRBJ1-1, with D tentatively TRBD1 (5 bases). The CDR3 is made up of 15 amino acids. Germline V gene lookup returns CDR1 LGHNA and CDR2 YNFKEQ. V was pared by 4 bases and J by 0 bases, with 12 bases between. The CDR3 reads CASSPFTGMNTEAFF. The DNA of the CDR3 is TGTGCCAGCAGCCCATTTACAGGTATGAACACTGAAGCTTTCTTT.

The CDR3 loop reads CASNPTGLIETQYF. CDR3 nucleotide sequence: TGTGCCAGCAATCCGACAGGGTTGATAGAGACCCAGTACTTC. V and J are TRBV6-5 and TRBJ2-5, with 7 bases aligning to TRBD1. Germline V gives CDR1 MNHEY, CDR2 SVGAGI. This CDR3 is 14 amino acids long. V trimming: 7 bases; J trimming: 4 bases; junction bases outside the gene matches: 9.

The chain uses TRBV4-2 and TRBJ2-1; D is unresolved. The V gene's germline CDR1 is LGHNA and CDR2 YNFKEQ. The V end was cut by 0 bases, the J end by 9 bases, with 12 bases between. This CDR3 has 14 residues. The CDR3 DNA reads as TGTGCCAGCAGCCAAGATCCCTCTGGGCCTGAGCAGTTCTTC. This encodes CASSQDPSGPEQFF.

The chain joins TRBV5-1 to TRBJ2-2, with D maybe TRBD1 (5 bases). V lost 0 bases, J lost 4 bases, and 13 bases lay in between. Germline V CDR1 and CDR2: SGHRS, YFSETQ. The CDR3 runs 16 residues. CDR3 DNA sequence: TGCGCCAGCAGCTTGGAATATCCAGGGCTCACCGGGGAGCTGTTTTTT. It yields the protein CASSLEYPGLTGELFF.

The CDR3 protein is CASSAWDSQNYGYTF. CDR3 nucleotide sequence: TGTGCCAGCAGCGCCTGGGACAGCCAAAACTATGGCTACACCTTC. The rearrangement joins TRBV14 to TRBJ1-2; 7 bases match TRBD1. Trimming removed 5 bases from V and 2 bases from J; junction bases left unmatched: 8. Germline-derived CDR1 and CDR2 are SGHDN and FVKESK. The CDR3 is 15 amino acids.

This clone was observed once. The rearrangement joins TRBV29-1 to TRBJ2-7; 8 nucleotides match TRBD1. The CDR3 consists of 13 residues. The germline CDR1 and CDR2 sequences are SQVTM and ANQGSEA. With V trimmed by 6 bases and J by 1 base, 5 bases remained unmatched. This chain's CDR3 is CSVQGVLSYEQYF. The CDR3 DNA follows: TGCAGCGTACAGGGGGTTTTGTCCTACGAGCAGTACTTC.